This T cell receptor beta chain was captured by sequencing in a study of blood T cells in healthy people across ages. V shed 5 bases, J shed 0 bases, and the junction held 6 bases outside the gene matches. In germline, CDR1 is ENHRY, CDR2 SYGVKD. The CDR3 sequence is 16 residues long. Alongside a J-beta primer mix, a sample-barcoded 5' primer served in a second PCR lasting roughly 6 to 11 cycles. One entry per CDR3 protein, called by TCRdb with MiXCR from the 5' RACE reads. The sample lists approximately 800,000 distinct CDR3 sequences; 62% were seen once. The TCR sequence derives from a man aged 25 to 45 in good health. Sequencing was carried out using blood. The rearrangement joins TRBV10-3 to TRBJ2-7; 11 bases agree with TRBD2. For the CDR3, the DNA is TGTGCCATCAGTCCTAGCGGGGGGATTAGCTCCTACGAGCAGTACTTC. This encodes CAISPSGGISSYEQYF.